Presented here are 22 T cell receptor beta chains from one specimen sequenced in a study of T cell repertoires in cytomegalovirus infection. A single record per CDR3 protein comes from TCRdb applying MiXCR to the reads. The sample includes some 220,000 distinct CDR3 sequences, 6.5% of them seen just once. Sequenced material: PBMCs. The receptors originated from a human donor in good health (CMV status not recorded). Some clones in this sample may be carry-over from other donors' samples.

In this sample, this clonotype turned up a few times. This sequence joins TRBV11-3 and TRBJ2-7; D is perhaps TRBD1 or TRBD2 (5 bases each). CDR3 size: 17 residues. Between the trimmed V and J ends, which lost 7 bases and 6 bases, there was a span of 28 bases. CDR1 is SGHNT, CDR2 YENEEA, per germline. CDR3 residues: CASTRLSPGTQRGEQYF. The DNA of the CDR3 is TGTGCCAGCACCCGACTCTCACCCGGGACCCAAAGGGGCGAGCAGTACTTC.

V gene TRBV30 combines with J gene TRBJ1-1; D might be TRBD1 (6 bases). The CDR3 covers 13 residues. Germline CDR1 reads GTSNPN; CDR2 reads SVGIG (reference sequence). The germline V and J ends were trimmed by 2 bases and 3 bases, with 10 bases remaining between them. CDR3 bases: TGTGCCTGGAGTCGGGGGGCATACACTGAAGCTTTCTTT. It yields the protein CAWSRGAYTEAFF.

This clonotype occurred a few times. This chain links TRBV14 with TRBJ2-7; no firm D call. Trimming left V 0 bases short and J 2 bases short, with 14 bases between. The CDR3 is 16 amino acids. CDR1 and CDR2 (germline): SGHDN, FVKESK. CDR3 region: CASSQEDHDDPYEQYF. The CDR3 DNA follows: TGTGCCAGCAGCCAAGAGGACCACGACGATCCCTACGAGCAGTACTTC. The complete variable domain, with remaining parts taken from reference TRBV14 and TRBJ2-7, reads EAGVTQFPSHSVIEKGQTVTLRCDPISGHDNLYWYRRVMGKEIKFLLHFVKESKQDESGMPNNRFLAERTGGTYSTLKVQPAELEDSGVYFCASSQEDHDDPYEQYFGPGTRLTVT.

This clonotype came up many times. This rearrangement joins TRBV6-2 or TRBV6-3 to TRBJ1-5; 7 bases map to TRBD1. V trimming: 7 bases; J trimming: 6 bases; junction bases outside the gene matches: 9. CDR1 and CDR2 from the germline V gene are MNHEY and SVGEGT. The CDR3 is made up of 14 amino acids. In DNA, the CDR3 is TGTGCCAGCACCGACAGGGTAAATTCTCAGCCCCAGCATTTT. Amino acids: CASTDRVNSQPQHF.

The V and J genes are TRBV7-9 and TRBJ1-5, with TRBD1 matching 9 bases. V was clipped by 5 bases and J by 9 bases; unmatched bases: 8. The CDR3 runs to 14 residues. Germline CDR1 is SEHNR and CDR2 is FQNEAQ (reference sequence). This chain's CDR3 is CASSQGQGPWPQHF. The CDR3 region has the DNA TGTGCCAGCAGCCAGGGACAGGGTCCTTGGCCCCAGCATTTT. The variable domain in full, with the rest retrieved from reference TRBV7-9 and TRBJ1-5, is DTGVSQNPRHKITKRGQNVTFRCDPISEHNRLYWYRQTLGQGPEFLTYFQNEAQLEKSRLLSDRFSAERPKGSFSTLEIQRTEQGDSAMYLCASSQGQGPWPQHFGDGTRLSIL.

This chain joins TRBV4-2 and TRBJ1-2; possible D gene TRBD1, 5 bases. The germline V gene encodes CDR1 LGHNA and CDR2 YNFKEQ. This CDR3 has 14 amino acids. Trimming removed 0 bases from V and 5 bases from J, with 10 bases in between. For the CDR3, the DNA is TGTGCCAGCAGCCAAGATCTGGGGGGGTATGGCTACACCTTC. This gives the protein CASSQDLGGYGYTF.

This clonotype turned up a few times. CDR3 coding DNA: TGTGCCTGGAGTCCGTTAGGGGGTTCGGCGGAGACCCAGTACTTC. Protein: CAWSPLGGSAETQYF. The rearrangement uses TRBV30 and TRBJ2-5; D is perhaps TRBD1 (6 bases). Deletions cut 2 bases from V and 5 bases from J, with 18 bases between. The CDR3 is made up of 15 amino acids. The germline gives CDR1 GTSNPN, CDR2 SVGIG (reference sequence). Full variable domain (rest looked up from reference TRBV30 and TRBJ2-5): SQTIHQWPATLVQPVGSPLSLECTVEGTSNPNLYWYRQAAGRGLQLLFYSVGIGQISSEVPQNLSASRPQDRQFILSSKKLLLSDSGFYLCAWSPLGGSAETQYFGPGTRLLVL.

This clonotype was seen ten or more times. V and J are TRBV12-3 or TRBV12-4 and TRBJ2-2; 13 nucleotides line up with TRBD2. Losses at the gene ends were 10 bases for V and 6 bases for J; bases not matched to a gene: 8. CDR3 size: 15 residues. CDR3 nucleotide sequence: TGTGCCACCAAACTAGCGGGGGGGCAGTCCGGGGAGCTGTTTTTT. This encodes CATKLAGGQSGELFF.

This clonotype was seen ten or more times. The chain employs TRBV19 and TRBJ2-7, with D possibly TRBD2 on 6 matching bases. From germline, CDR1 is LNHDA and CDR2 SQIVND (reference sequence). CDR3 length equals 18 residues. The V end was cut by 6 bases, the J end by 4 bases, with 28 bases between. CDR3 sequence (DNA): TGTGCCAGTAGACGTGGGGGAACAGGAGGGGCCTCAATTTACGAGCAGTACTTC. Protein sequence: CASRRGGTGGASIYEQYF.

This chain uses TRBV11-2 with TRBJ2-5; D is ambiguous. Germline CDR1 is SGHAT and CDR2 is FQNNGV. The CDR3 sequence is 15 residues long. Trimming cost V 2 bases and J 4 bases, with 14 bases left between them. The CDR3 region is CASSLWGSNIETQYF. The CDR3 region has the DNA TGTGCCAGCAGCTTATGGGGTTCTAATATAGAGACCCAGTACTTC. Complete variable domain (other parts from reference TRBV11-2 and TRBJ2-5): EAGVAQSPRYKIIEKRQSVAFWCNPISGHATLYWYQQILGQGPKLLIQFQNNGVVDDSQLPKDRFSAERLKGVDSTLKIQPAKLEDSAVYLCASSLWGSNIETQYFGPGTRLLVL.

This clonotype occurred many times. The V call is TRBV15, the J call TRBJ1-1, with D unresolved. Trimming stripped 0 bases from V and 5 bases from J, with 10 bases between. Germline V lookup: CDR1 LNHNV, CDR2 YYDKDF (reference sequence). The CDR3 is 14 residues long. The CDR3 bases are TGTGCCACCAGCAGAGAGGCCGGGAGGACTGAAGCTTTCTTT. Protein product: CATSREAGRTEAFF.

This clonotype was detected ten times or more. CDR3 region: CASSTRWGGRDSSYNEQFF. The CDR3, as DNA: TGTGCCAGCAGTACCCGGTGGGGAGGAAGGGATAGCTCCTACAATGAGCAGTTCTTC. The chain is built from TRBV28 and TRBJ2-1, with D tentatively TRBD2 (6 bases). The V end was cut by 5 bases, the J end by 0 bases, with 23 bases between. CDR1 and CDR2 (germline): MDHEN, SYDVKM. The CDR3 contains 19 residues.

This clonotype was seen ten or more times. This chain uses TRBV7-2 with TRBJ2-3, with unresolved D. Germline lookup yields CDR1 SGHTA and CDR2 FQGNSA. CDR3 size: 12 residues. Trimming pared 4 bases from V and 5 bases from J, leaving 7 bases between. As DNA, the CDR3 is TGTGCCAGCAGCTCGAGAGTAGATACGCAGTATTTT. Its protein product is CASSSRVDTQYF.

This clonotype was seen ten or more times. This rearrangement joins TRBV5-8 to TRBJ2-2; 9 bases match TRBD1. The V gene end was trimmed by 4 bases and the J gene end by 2 bases; junction bases not matched to a gene: 6. The length of the CDR3 is 16 residues. Germline V gene data show CDR1 as SGHTS and CDR2 as YDEGEE. This chain's CDR3 is CASSPGTGPNTGELFF. As DNA, the CDR3 is TGTGCCAGCAGCCCCGGGACAGGGCCTAACACCGGGGAGCTGTTTTTT. The whole variable domain, remainder taken from reference TRBV5-8 and TRBJ2-2, is EAGVTQSPTHLIKTRGQQATLRCSPISGHTSVYWYQQALGLGLQFLLWYDEGEERNRGNFPPRFSGRQFPNYSSELNVNALELEDSALYLCASSPGTGPNTGELFFGEGSRLTVL.

This clonotype was seen ten or more times. The rearrangement joins TRBV7-8 to TRBJ1-6; 9 bases map to TRBD1. The CDR3 runs to 15 residues. With 3 bases clipped from V and 6 bases from J, the junction kept 3 bases outside the gene matches. The germline V gene encodes CDR1 SGHVS and CDR2 FQNEAQ. For the CDR3, the DNA is TGTGCCAGCAGCTTGAGGACAGGGGTTAATTCACCCCTCCACTTT. It translates to CASSLRTGVNSPLHF.

This clonotype was detected a few times. The rearrangement links TRBV9 to TRBJ1-1, with TRBD1 as a possible D gene (6 bases). The CDR3 is made up of 15 amino acids. The ends were cut back, 4 bases at V and 0 bases at J, with 13 bases in the middle. Germline values: CDR1 SGDLS, CDR2 YYNGEE. DNA of the CDR3: TGTGCCAGCAGCTTTGGACAGCGCATGAACACTGAAGCTTTCTTT. This translates into CASSFGQRMNTEAFF.

This clonotype appeared many times. The V and J genes are TRBV20-1 and TRBJ1-1, with 9 bases fitting TRBD1. Looked up from germline, CDR1 is DFQATT and CDR2 is SNEGSKA (reference sequence). The CDR3 contains 15 residues. J was trimmed by 0 bases and V by 7 bases; bases with no gene match: 9. CDR3 sequence: CSGTGTGWMNTEAFF. The CDR3 bases are TGCAGTGGTACCGGGACAGGGTGGATGAACACTGAAGCTTTCTTT.

This clonotype was detected many times. In DNA form, the CDR3 reads TGTGCCAGCGCCGGACAGGAGGCCTGGGAGACCCAGTACTTC. This codes for CASAGQEAWETQYF. The chain couples TRBV7-2 to TRBJ2-5; TRBD1 aligns across 7 bases. CDR1 and CDR2 (germline): SGHTA, FQGNSA. The CDR3 spans 14 residues. V lost 8 bases to trimming and J lost 5 bases; unmatched junction nucleotides: 11.

This clonotype was picked up a small number of times. The genes are TRBV5-5 and TRBJ2-3, with 12 bases that match TRBD1. The CDR3 covers 14 residues. Germline V gives CDR1 SGHKS, CDR2 YYEKEE (reference sequence). The junction had 2 bases not matched to a gene; V was cut back by 3 bases and J by 6 bases. The DNA for the CDR3 is TGTGCCAGCAGCTGGGGACAGGGGGCGGATACGCAGTATTTT. The encoded protein is CASSWGQGADTQYF.

This clonotype was counted many times. V is TRBV6-2 or TRBV6-3 and J is TRBJ1-2, with 9 bases that match TRBD1. CDR3 length equals 14 residues. J gave up 4 bases and V 6 bases, and 6 bases lay outside the gene matches. CDR1 and CDR2 from the germline V gene are MNHEY and SVGEGT. The DNA for the CDR3 is TGTGCCAGCAGAACCGGGACAGGGATCTATGGCTACACCTTC. As protein: CASRTGTGIYGYTF.

This rearrangement joins TRBV7-9 to TRBJ1-5, with 7 bases identical to TRBD1. The CDR3 spans 16 residues. The J segment lost 7 bases and the V segment lost 5 bases, leaving 14 bases of the junction unmatched. Germline V gene data show CDR1 as SEHNR and CDR2 as FQNEAQ (reference sequence). Here the CDR3 reads CASSPTPDRLRQPQHF. Written as DNA, the CDR3 is TGTGCCAGCAGCCCGACTCCGGACAGGTTACGGCAGCCCCAGCATTTT.

The CDR3, as DNA: TGTGCCAGCAGCACCCAGAGGGACACTGAAGCTTTCTTT. It specifies CASSTQRDTEAFF. The V gene is TRBV7-3, the J gene TRBJ1-1; D is ambiguous. The V and J ends lost 5 bases and 3 bases respectively, with 10 bases between them. Germline V gene data show CDR1 as SGHTA and CDR2 as FQGTGA. This CDR3 spans 13 amino acids. The full variable domain, rest sourced from reference TRBV7-3 and TRBJ1-1, is GAGVSQTPSNKVTEKGKYVELRCDPISGHTALYWYRQSLGQGPEFLIYFQGTGAADDSGLPNDRFFAVRPEGSVSTLKIQRTERGDSAVYLCASSTQRDTEAFFGQGTRLTVV.